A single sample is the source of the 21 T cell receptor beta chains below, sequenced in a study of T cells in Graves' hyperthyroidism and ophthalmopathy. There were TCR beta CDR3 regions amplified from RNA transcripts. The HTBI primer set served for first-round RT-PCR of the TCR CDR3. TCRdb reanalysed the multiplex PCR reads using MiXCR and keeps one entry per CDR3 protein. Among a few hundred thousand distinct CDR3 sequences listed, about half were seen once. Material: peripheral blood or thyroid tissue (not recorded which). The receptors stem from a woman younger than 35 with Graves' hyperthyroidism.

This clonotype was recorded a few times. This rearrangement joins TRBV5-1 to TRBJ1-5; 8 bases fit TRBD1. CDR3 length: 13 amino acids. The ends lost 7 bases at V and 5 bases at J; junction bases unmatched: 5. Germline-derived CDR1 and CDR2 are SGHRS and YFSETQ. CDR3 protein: CASAGGADQPQHF. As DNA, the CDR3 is TGCGCCAGCGCAGGGGGCGCGGATCAGCCCCAGCATTTT. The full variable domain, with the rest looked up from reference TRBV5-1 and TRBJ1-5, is KAGVTQTPRYLIKTRGQQVTLSCSPISGHRSVSWYQQTPGQGLQFLFEYFSETQRNKGNFPGRFSGRQFSNSRSEMNVSTLELGDSALYLCASAGGADQPQHFGDGTRLSIL.

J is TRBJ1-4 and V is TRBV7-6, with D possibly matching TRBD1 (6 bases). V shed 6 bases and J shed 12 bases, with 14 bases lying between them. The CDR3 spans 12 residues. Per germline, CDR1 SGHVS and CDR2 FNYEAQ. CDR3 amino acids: CASSRTATELFF. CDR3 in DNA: TGTGCCAGCAGTAGGACAGCGACGGAACTGTTTTTT.

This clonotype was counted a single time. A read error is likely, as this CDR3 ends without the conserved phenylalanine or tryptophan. CDR3 coding DNA: TGTGCCAGCAGTCCTGGCTCTGGGGCCAACGTCCTGACTTCC. Amino acid sequence: CASSPGSGANVLTS. The genes are TRBV12-3 or TRBV12-4 and TRBJ2-6, with no clear D. V was clipped by 5 bases and J by 0 bases, with 5 bases between them. The CDR3 spans 14 residues.

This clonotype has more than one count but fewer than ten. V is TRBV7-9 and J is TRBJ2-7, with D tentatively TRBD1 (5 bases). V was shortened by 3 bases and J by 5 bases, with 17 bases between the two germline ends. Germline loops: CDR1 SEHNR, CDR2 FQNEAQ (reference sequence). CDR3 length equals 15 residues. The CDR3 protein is CASSFRVKGVHEQYF. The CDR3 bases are TGTGCCAGCAGCTTCAGGGTCAAGGGCGTCCACGAGCAGTACTTC.

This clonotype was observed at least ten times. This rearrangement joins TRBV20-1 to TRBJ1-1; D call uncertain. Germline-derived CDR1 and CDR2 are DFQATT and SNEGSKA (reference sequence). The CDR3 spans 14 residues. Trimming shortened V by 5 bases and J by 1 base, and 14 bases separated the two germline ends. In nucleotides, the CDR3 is TGCAGTGCTGCCGACCTCCTCCGGAACACTGAAGCTTTCTTT. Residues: CSAADLLRNTEAFF.

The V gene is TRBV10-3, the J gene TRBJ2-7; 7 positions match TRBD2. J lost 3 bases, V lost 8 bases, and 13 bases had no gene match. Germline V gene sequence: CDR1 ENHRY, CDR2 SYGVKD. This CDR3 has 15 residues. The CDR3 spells CAIAEAIGGFYEQYF. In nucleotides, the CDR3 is TGTGCCATCGCGGAGGCAATCGGGGGGTTCTACGAGCAGTACTTC.

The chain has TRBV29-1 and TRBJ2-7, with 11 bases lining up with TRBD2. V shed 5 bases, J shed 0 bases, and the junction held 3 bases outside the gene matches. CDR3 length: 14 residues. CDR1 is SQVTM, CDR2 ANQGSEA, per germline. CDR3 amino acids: CSVSGLADSYEQYF. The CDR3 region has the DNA TGCAGCGTTTCGGGACTAGCGGACTCCTACGAGCAGTACTTC.

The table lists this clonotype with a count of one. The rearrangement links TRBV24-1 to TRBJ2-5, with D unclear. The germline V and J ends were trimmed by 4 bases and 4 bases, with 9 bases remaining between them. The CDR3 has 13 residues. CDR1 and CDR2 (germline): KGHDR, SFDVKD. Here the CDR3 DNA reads TGTGCCACCAGTGAAGGGCCTGGAGAGACCCAGTACTTC. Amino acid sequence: CATSEGPGETQYF.

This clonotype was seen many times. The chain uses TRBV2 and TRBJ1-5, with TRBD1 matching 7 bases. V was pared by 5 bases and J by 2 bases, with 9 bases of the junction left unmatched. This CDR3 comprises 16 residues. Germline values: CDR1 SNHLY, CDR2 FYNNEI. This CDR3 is CASSIDRANRNQPQHF. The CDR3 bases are TGTGCCAGCAGTATAGACAGGGCAAATCGCAATCAGCCCCAGCATTTT.

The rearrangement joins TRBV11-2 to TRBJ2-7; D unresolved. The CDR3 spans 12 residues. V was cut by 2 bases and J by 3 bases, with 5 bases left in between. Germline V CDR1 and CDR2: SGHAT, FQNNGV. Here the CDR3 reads CASSLTHYEQYF. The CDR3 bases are TGTGCCAGCAGCTTAACTCACTACGAGCAGTACTTC.

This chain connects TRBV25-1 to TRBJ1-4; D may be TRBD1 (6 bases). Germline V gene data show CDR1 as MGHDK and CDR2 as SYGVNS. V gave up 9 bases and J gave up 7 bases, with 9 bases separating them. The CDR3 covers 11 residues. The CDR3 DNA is TGTGCCAGACAGGGCGGTGAAAAACTGTTTTTT. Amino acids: CARQGGEKLFF.

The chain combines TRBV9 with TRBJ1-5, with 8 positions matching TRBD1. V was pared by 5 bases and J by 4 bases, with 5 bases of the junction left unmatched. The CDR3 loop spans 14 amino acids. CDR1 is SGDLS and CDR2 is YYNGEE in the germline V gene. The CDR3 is CASRRGQANQPQHF. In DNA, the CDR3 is TGTGCCAGCAGAAGGGGACAGGCAAATCAGCCCCAGCATTTT.

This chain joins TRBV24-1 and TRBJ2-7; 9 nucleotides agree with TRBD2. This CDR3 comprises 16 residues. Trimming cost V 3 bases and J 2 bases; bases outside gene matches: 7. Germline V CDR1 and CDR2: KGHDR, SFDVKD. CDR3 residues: CATSDPLSGGPYEQYF. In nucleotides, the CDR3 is TGTGCCACCAGTGATCCCCTTAGCGGGGGACCCTACGAGCAGTACTTC.

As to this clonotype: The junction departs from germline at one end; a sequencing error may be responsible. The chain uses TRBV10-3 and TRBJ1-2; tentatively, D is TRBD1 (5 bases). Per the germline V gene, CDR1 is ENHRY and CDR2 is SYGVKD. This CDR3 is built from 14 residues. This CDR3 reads CASSFRATNYGYTF. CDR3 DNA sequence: TGTGCCAGCAGTTTCAGGGCAACTAACTATGGCTACACCTTC.

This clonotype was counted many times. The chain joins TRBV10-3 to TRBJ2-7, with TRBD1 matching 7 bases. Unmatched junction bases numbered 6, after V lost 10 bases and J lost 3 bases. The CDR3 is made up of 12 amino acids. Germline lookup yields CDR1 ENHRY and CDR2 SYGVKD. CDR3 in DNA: TGTGCCAGCTCCGACAGGGACTACGAGCAGTACTTC. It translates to CASSDRDYEQYF.

DNA for the CDR3: TGCAGCGTTGGGACACAGGGTGACTACGAGCAGTACTTC. This codes for CSVGTQGDYEQYF. The gene calls are TRBV29-1 and TRBJ2-7; TRBD1 might be the D (6 bases). Germline V gives CDR1 SQVTM, CDR2 ANQGSEA. The CDR3 has 13 amino acids. Trimming took 4 bases from V and 3 from J, leaving 13 bases between them.

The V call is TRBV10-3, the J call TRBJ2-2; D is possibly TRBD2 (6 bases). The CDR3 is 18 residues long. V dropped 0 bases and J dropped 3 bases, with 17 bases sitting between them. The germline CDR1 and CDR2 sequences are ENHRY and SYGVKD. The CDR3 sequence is CAISESLRGKVDTGELFF. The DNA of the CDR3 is TGTGCCATCAGTGAGTCCCTCCGGGGGAAGGTGGACACCGGGGAGCTGTTTTTT.

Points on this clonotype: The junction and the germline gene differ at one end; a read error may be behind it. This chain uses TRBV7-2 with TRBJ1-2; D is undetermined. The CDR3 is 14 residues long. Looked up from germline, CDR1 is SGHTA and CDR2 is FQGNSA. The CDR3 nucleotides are TGTGCCAGCTCCTCTCAAGTCCGTCGCTATGACTACACCTTC. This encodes CASSSQVRRYDYTF. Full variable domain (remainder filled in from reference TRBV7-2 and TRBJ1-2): GAGVSQSPSNKVTEKGKDVELRCDPISGHTALYWYRQSLGQGLEFLIYFQGNSAPDKSGLPSDRFSAERTGGSVSTLTIQRTQQEDSAVYLCASSSQVRRYDYTFGSGTRLTVV.

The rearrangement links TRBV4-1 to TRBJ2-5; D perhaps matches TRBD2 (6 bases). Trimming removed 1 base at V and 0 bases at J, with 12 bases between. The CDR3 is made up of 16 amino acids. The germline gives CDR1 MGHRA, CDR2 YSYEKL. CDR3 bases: TGCGCCAGCAGCCAAGTTGCCCGGGGGTACCAAGAGACCCAGTACTTC. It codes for CASSQVARGYQETQYF.

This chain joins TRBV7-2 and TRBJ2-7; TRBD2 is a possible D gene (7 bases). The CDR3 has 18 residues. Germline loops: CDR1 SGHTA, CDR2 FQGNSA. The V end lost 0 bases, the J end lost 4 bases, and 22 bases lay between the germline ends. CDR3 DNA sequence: TGTGCCAGCAGCTTAGCGACGGGTGTGGGAGGGGGAAAATACGAGCAGTACTTC. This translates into CASSLATGVGGGKYEQYF. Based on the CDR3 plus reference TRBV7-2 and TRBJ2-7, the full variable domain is GAGVSQSPSNKVTEKGKDVELRCDPISGHTALYWYRQSLGQGLEFLIYFQGNSAPDKSGLPSDRFSAERTGGSVSTLTIQRTQQEDSAVYLCASSLATGVGGGKYEQYFGPGTRLTVT.

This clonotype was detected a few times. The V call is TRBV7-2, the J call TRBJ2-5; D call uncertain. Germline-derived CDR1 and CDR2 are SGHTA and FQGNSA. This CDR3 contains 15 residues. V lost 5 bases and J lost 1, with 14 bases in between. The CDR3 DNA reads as TGTGCCAGCAGCCTTCGGAGACTGTCCCAAGAGACCCAGTACTTC. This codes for CASSLRRLSQETQYF.